This note documents a single T cell receptor (beta chain) sequence. Its specificity is unknown. No DNA is given; TCRdb re-called the 5' RACE reads and lists each CDR3 protein once. This listing includes 350,000 to 400,000 distinct CDR3 sequences. The CDR3 contains 13 residues. Germline values: CDR1 SNHLY, CDR2 FYNNEI. This entry comes from a study of T cells expressing NK-cell markers. Notes on the study in general: Evidence did not settle whether expanded NKG2C+ T cell clones targeted HCMV.

The sequenced material came from blood T cells: a sorted CD56 or NKG2C T cell subset, CD4+ or CD8+ T cells, or bulk PBMC T cells (not recorded which). This chain uses TRBV2 with TRBJ2-5; lacking DNA, the TRBD1 call made by TCRdb goes unchecked. This TCR was sampled from a woman between 50 and 59 years old in good health. The CDR3 reads CASKQGLRETQYF.